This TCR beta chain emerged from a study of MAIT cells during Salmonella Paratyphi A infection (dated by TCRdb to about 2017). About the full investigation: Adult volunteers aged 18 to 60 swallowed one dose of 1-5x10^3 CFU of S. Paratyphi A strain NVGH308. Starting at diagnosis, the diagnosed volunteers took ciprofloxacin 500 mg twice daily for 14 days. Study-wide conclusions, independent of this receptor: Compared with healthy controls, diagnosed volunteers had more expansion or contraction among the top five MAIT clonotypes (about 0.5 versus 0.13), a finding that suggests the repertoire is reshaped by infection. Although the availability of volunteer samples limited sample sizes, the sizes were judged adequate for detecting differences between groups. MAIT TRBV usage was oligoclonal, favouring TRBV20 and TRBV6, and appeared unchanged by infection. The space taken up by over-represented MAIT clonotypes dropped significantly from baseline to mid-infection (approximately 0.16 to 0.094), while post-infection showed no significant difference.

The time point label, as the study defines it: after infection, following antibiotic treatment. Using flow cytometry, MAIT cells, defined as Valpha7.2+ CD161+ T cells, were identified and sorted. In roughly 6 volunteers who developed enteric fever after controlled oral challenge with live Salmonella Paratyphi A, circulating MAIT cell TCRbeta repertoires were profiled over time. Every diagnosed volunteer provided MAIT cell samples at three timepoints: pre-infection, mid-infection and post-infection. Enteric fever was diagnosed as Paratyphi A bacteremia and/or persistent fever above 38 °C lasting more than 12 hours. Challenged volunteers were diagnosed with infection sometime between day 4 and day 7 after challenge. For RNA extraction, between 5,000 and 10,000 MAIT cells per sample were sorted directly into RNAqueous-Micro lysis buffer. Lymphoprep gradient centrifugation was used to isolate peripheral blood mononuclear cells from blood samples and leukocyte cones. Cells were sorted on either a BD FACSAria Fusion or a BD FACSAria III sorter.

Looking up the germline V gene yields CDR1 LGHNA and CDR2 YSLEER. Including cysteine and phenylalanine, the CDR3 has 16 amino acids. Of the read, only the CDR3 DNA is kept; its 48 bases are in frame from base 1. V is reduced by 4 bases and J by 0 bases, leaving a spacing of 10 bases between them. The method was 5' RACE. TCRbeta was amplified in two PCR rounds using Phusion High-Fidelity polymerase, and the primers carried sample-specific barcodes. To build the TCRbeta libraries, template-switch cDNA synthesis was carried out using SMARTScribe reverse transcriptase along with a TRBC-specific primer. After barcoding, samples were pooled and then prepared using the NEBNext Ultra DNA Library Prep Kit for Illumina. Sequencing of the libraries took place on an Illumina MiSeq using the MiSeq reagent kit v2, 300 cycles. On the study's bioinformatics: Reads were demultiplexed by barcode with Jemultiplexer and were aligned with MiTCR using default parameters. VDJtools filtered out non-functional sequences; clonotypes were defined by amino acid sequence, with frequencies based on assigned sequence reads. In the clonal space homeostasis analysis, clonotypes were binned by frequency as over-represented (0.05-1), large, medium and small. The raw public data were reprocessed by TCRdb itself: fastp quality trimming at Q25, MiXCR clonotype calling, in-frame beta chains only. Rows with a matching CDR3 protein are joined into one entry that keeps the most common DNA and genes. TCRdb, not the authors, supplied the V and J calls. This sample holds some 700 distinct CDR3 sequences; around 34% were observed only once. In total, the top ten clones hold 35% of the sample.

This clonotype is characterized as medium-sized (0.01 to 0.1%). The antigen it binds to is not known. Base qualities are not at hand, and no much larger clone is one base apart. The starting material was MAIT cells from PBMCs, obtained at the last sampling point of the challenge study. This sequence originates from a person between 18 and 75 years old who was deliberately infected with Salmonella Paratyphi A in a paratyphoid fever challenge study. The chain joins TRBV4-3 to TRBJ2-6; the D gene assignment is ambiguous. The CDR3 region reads CASSPEISSGANVLTF. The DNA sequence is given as TGCGCCAGCAGCCCCGAGATTAGCTCTGGGGCCAACGTCCTGACTTTC.